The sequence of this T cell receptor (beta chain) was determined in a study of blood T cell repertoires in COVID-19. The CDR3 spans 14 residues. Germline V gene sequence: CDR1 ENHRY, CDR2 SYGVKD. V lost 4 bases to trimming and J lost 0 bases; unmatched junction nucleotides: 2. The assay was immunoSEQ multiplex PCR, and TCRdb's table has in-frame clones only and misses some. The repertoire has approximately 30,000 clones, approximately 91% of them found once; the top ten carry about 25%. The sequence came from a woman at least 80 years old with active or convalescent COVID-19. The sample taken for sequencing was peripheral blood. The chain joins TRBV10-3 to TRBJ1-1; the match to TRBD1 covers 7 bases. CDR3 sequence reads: CAISGGQLNTEAFF. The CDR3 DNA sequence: TGTGCCATCAGTGGGGGACAGTTGAACACTGAAGCTTTCTTT.